This record looks at one T cell receptor beta chain sequence and its context. Its target is unknown. Every patient had mismatch repair deficiency by PCR or immunohistochemistry. Three pembrolizumab responders had their TCRs sequenced. This sample is part of a study of PD-1 blockade in mismatch repair-deficient tumors. As for the study in general: Enrolled about 2013-2017, patients had progressing, pretreated mismatch repair-deficient cancers of about a dozen types. Findings and limits, study-wide: Tumor-resident clones, often undetectable pretreatment in blood, expanded then contracted after pembrolizumab.

Using immunoSEQ multiplex PCR, the repertoire was profiled, and TCRdb retains in-frame clones only, with some absent. The sample carries some 84,000 clones, more than 65% recorded once. Germline CDR1 SGDLS, CDR2 YYNGEE. This CDR3 comprises 14 residues. V was clipped by 0 bases and J by 5 bases; unmatched bases: 2. The material was peripheral blood, obtained 12 weeks after starting pembrolizumab. The receptor was derived from an adult with mismatch repair-deficient cancer. The chain uses TRBV9 and TRBJ2-1; 7 bases are a match to TRBD2. The CDR3 DNA reads as TGTGCCAGCAGCGTAGCCCTAGCGGACAATGAGCAGTTCTTC. Protein sequence: CASSVALADNEQFF.